This entry concerns a single T cell receptor (beta chain). There are many counts of this clone. Its antigen is currently not known. Base qualities are not at hand, and no much larger clone is one base apart. None of the patients had been given any treatment before thyroid surgery. Patient clinical samples collected from the early 2010s to the late 2010s were retrospectively analysed using T-cell receptor beta sequencing. This specimen belongs to a study of metastatic and nonmetastatic thyroid tumors (dated by TCRdb to 2019 to 2021). Regarding the research as a whole: For patients with malignant and with benign thyroid disease, the researchers compared repertoires between peripheral blood samples and tumor or nodule tissue samples. What the research found in general, with its limitations: TCR beta diversity was reported as significantly higher in malignant tumors than in benign nodules, in both blood and tumor samples.

Library preparation employed PCR. For sequencing, an Illumina HiSeq 4000 was employed. High-throughput sequencing was used to profile the TCR beta-chain CDR3 region of each patient. The paper's processing steps were these. CDR3 differences across clinicopathological groups were used to build a classifier for discriminating distant-metastatic papillary thyroid cancer patients. To measure repertoire diversity the researchers used the Shannon index, while the Morisita-Horn index served to gauge how similar the tumor and blood repertoires were. The raw public reads went through TCRdb reprocessing: fastp at Q25, MiXCR clone calling, in-frame beta chains kept. TCRdb, not the authors, supplied the V and J calls. The sample records roughly 40,000 clones, about an eighth of which are singletons. 7% to 9.5% of the sample goes to the ten largest clones. Sequenced input: blood. The source is a male donor with papillary thyroid cancer or a benign thyroid nodule (not recorded which). Some clones in this sample may be carry-over from other donors' samples.

The CDR3 corresponds to CASSLDPGPYEQYF. The DNA is as follows: TGTGCCAGCAGCTTAGATCCCGGGCCCTACGAGCAGTACTTC. The chain joins TRBV7-8 to TRBJ2-7; the D gene remains uncertain. From a lookup of the germline V gene, CDR1 and CDR2 are SGHVS and FQNEAQ. The V end loses 1 base and the J end loses 2 bases, and a stretch of 9 bases separates them. From the cysteine through the phenylalanine, the CDR3 covers 14 amino acids. The DNA shown is the 42-base CDR3, in frame from base 1.